The next 15 T cell receptor beta chains were all read from a single sample in a study of OX40 agonist ivuxolimab in advanced cancers. Produced via immunoSEQ multiplex PCR; TCRdb's table is partial and in-frame only. The data hold around 27,000 clones, with roughly 82% observed a single time. Material: CD4+ or CD8+ T cells sorted from blood, obtained in a trial of the OX40 agonist ivuxolimab. These receptors all come from an adult with an advanced solid tumor such as melanoma, head and neck, liver or kidney cancer.

The chain uses TRBV27 and TRBJ1-1, with D tentatively TRBD1 (5 bases). Trimming removed 3 bases at V and 6 bases at J, with 8 bases between. The V gene's germline CDR1 is MNHEY and CDR2 SMNVEV (reference sequence). CDR3 length: 12 amino acids. CDR3 nucleotide sequence: TGTGCCAGCAGTTTTTGGGGCGCTGAAGCTTTCTTT. The encoded protein is CASSFWGAEAFF.

The chain recombines TRBV18 with TRBJ2-5, with D uncertain. CDR1 is KGHSH and CDR2 is LQKENI in the germline V gene. The length of the CDR3 is 16 residues. V was trimmed by 4 bases and J by 5 bases, leaving 20 bases between them. Here the CDR3 reads CASSQSGFGSLETQYF. Here the CDR3 DNA reads TGTGCCAGCTCACAGTCTGGATTTGGTTCGTTGGAGACCCAGTACTTC.

V gene TRBV11-2 combines with J gene TRBJ1-2; 7 positions agree with TRBD1. Trimming at V came to 5 bases and at J to 3 bases, leaving 9 bases not matched to a gene. Germline V gene sequence: CDR1 SGHAT, CDR2 FQNNGV. This CDR3 is built from 15 residues. The CDR3 DNA is TGTGCCAGCAGCCAAGCGGGGACAGAGCACTATGGCTACACCTTC. Amino acids: CASSQAGTEHYGYTF.

The chain combines TRBV12-5 with TRBJ2-7, with D maybe TRBD1 (5 bases). V lost 5 bases to trimming and J lost 1 base, with 12 bases between them. Looked up from germline, CDR1 is LGHNT and CDR2 is FRNRAP. The CDR3 consists of 14 residues. The CDR3 is CASGLPGISYEQYF. CDR3 nucleotide sequence: TGTGCTAGTGGTCTGCCAGGGATTTCCTACGAGCAGTACTTC.

The genes are TRBV29-1 and TRBJ2-7, with D perhaps assigned TRBD1 or TRBD2 (6 bases each). The germline V gene encodes CDR1 SQVTM and CDR2 ANQGSEA. This CDR3 comprises 13 residues. V lost 7 bases and J lost 1, with 14 bases in between. CDR3 nucleotides: TGCAGCGCTAGGGGGGCGGAGTCCTACGAGCAGTACTTC. It is translated as CSARGAESYEQYF.

The genes are TRBV5-4 and TRBJ1-2, with TRBD1 identical over 7 bases. The CDR3 length is 14 residues. V dropped 5 bases and J dropped 3; count of bases not matched to a gene: 7. Germline CDR1 reads SGHNT; CDR2 reads YYREEE (reference sequence). CDR3 residues: CASSSTGLYYGYTF. CDR3 DNA sequence: TGTGCCAGCAGTTCGACAGGGCTCTACTATGGCTACACCTTC.

V gene TRBV19 combines with J gene TRBJ2-1; maybe TRBD2 (6 bases). The germline V gene has CDR1 LNHDA and CDR2 SQIVND (reference sequence). Trimming pared 5 bases from V and 5 bases from J, leaving 10 bases between. The CDR3 runs 13 residues. DNA of the CDR3: TGTGCCAGTAGTTTATCGGGGGACAATGAGCAGTTCTTC. Amino acid sequence: CASSLSGDNEQFF.

The rearrangement uses TRBV9 and TRBJ2-5; 9 nucleotides align to TRBD1. The J call may be mistaken, given a closer DNA end match to TRBJ2-7. Germline V CDR1 and CDR2: SGDLS, YYNGEE. This CDR3 contains 14 residues. CDR3 residues: CASSAGQGHREQYF. Written as DNA, the CDR3 is TGTGCCAGCAGCGCGGGACAGGGTCACCGCGAGCAGTACTTC.

The table lists this clone with a few counts. The chain combines TRBV7-6 with TRBJ2-3; D is possibly TRBD2 (6 bases). Germline lookup yields CDR1 SGHVS and CDR2 FNYEAQ. This CDR3 has 15 residues. V was cut by 5 bases and J by 0 bases, with 12 bases left in between. CDR3 protein: CASSPGGFSTDTQYF. The CDR3, as DNA: TGTGCCAGCAGCCCCGGGGGTTTTAGCACAGATACGCAGTATTTT.

V usage is TRBV7-6 and J usage is TRBJ2-7; D is perhaps TRBD1 (6 bases). CDR3 length: 15 residues. Germline V lookup: CDR1 SGHVS, CDR2 FNYEAQ. Trimming took 0 bases from V and 0 from J, leaving 9 bases between them. DNA for the CDR3: TGTGCCAGCAGCTTAGCTTCGGACAGCTCCTACGAGCAGTACTTC. Its protein is CASSLASDSSYEQYF.

The rearrangement links TRBV6-1 to TRBJ2-3; D not resolved. CDR3 length: 10 residues. Per germline, CDR1 MNHNS and CDR2 SASEGT. V shed 9 bases and J shed 13 bases, with 14 bases lying between them. The CDR3 bases are TGTGCCAGTACCGAAAGGTCCAAGTATTTT. It is translated as CASTERSKYF.

The rearrangement links TRBV29-1 to TRBJ2-1, with D unclear. The ends were cut back, 3 bases at V and 8 bases at J, with 11 bases in the middle. This CDR3 region has 12 residues. Germline-derived CDR1 and CDR2 are SQVTM and ANQGSEA. CDR3 sequence: CSVDPGHYEQFF. The CDR3 bases are TGCAGCGTTGACCCTGGGCACTATGAGCAGTTCTTC.

The CDR3 nucleotides read TGTGCCAGCAGCTACGGACACTCGAGCTCCTACGAGCAGTACTTC. This encodes CASSYGHSSSYEQYF. V and J are TRBV5-4 and TRBJ2-7; tentative D call: TRBD1 (5 bases). CDR1 is SGHNT, CDR2 YYREEE, per germline (reference sequence). Trimming took off 3 bases at V and 0 bases at J, with 13 bases between the two ends. CDR3 size: 15 residues.

The chain links TRBV6-6 to TRBJ1-2, with a tentative D call TRBD1 (5 bases). V gave up 6 bases and J gave up 4 bases, with 15 bases separating them. CDR3 size: 14 residues. Germline V gives CDR1 MNHNY, CDR2 SVGAGI (reference sequence). CDR3 coding DNA: TGTGCCAGCAGGCGGGGCGGAGGTCCCTATGGCTACACCTTC. Its protein product is CASRRGGGPYGYTF.

The chain recombines TRBV27 with TRBJ2-5, with 11 bases aligning to TRBD2. The CDR3 contains 16 residues. The germline V gene encodes CDR1 MNHEY and CDR2 SMNVEV (reference sequence). V lost 8 bases, J lost 4 bases, and 12 bases stayed unmatched. The CDR3 reads CASGLRGSGGGETQYF. The CDR3 bases are TGTGCCAGCGGCCTACGGGGTAGCGGGGGGGGAGAGACCCAGTACTTC.